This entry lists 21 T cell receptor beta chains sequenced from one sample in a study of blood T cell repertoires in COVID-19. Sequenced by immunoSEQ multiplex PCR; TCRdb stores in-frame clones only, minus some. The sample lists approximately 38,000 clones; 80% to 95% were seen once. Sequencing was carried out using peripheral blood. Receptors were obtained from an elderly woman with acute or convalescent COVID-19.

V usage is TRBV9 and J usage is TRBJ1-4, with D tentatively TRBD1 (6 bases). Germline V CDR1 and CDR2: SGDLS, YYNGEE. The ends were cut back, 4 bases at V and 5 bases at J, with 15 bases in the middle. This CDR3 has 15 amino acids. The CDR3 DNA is TGTGCCAGCAGCCCGCTCGACAGGAGCAATGAAAAACTGTTTTTT. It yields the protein CASSPLDRSNEKLFF.

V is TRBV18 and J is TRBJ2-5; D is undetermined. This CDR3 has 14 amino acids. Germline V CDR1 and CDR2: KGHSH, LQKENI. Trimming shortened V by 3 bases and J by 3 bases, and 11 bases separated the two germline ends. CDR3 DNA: TGTGCCAGCTCACCTTTTCGAGGAGAAGAGACCCAGTACTTC. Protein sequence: CASSPFRGEETQYF.

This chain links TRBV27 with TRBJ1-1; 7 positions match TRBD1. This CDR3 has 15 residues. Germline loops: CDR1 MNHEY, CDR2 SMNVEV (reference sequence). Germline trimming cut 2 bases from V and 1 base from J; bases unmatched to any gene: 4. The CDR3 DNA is TGTGCCAGCAGTTTAGATGGGACAGCGAACACTGAAGCTTTCTTT. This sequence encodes CASSLDGTANTEAFF.

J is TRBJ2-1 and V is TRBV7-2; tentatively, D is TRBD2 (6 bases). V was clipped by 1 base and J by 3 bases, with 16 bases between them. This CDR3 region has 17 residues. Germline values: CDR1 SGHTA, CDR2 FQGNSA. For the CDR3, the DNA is TGTGCCAGCAGCTTAGTGGGAGGAGGGCAGGTCTACAATGAGCAGTTCTTC. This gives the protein CASSLVGGGQVYNEQFF.

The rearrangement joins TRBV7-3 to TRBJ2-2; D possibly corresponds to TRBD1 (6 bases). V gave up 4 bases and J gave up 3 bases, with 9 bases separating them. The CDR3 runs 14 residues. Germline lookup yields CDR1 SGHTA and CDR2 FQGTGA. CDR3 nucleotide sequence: TGTGCCAGCAGCTACTACAGGGACACCGGGGAGCTGTTTTTT. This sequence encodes CASSYYRDTGELFF. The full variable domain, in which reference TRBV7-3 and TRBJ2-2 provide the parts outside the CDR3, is GAGVSQTPSNKVTEKGKYVELRCDPISGHTALYWYRQSLGQGPEFLIYFQGTGAADDSGLPNDRFFAVRPEGSVSTLKIQRTERGDSAVYLCASSYYRDTGELFFGEGSRLTVL.

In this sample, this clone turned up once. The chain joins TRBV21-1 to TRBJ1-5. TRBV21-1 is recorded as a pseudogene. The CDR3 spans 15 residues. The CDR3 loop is CASTPWGGSNQPQHF. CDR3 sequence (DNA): TGTGCCAGCACCCCGTGGGGGGGAAGCAATCAGCCCCAGCATTTT.

CDR3 DNA: TGTGCCAGCAGGCTAGCGGGAGGTTCGCTTCGCCCAGAGCCCCAGCATTTT. Its protein product is CASRLAGGSLRPEPQHF. The chain uses TRBV28 and TRBJ1-5; D ambiguous. V was cut by 6 bases and J by 8 bases, with 26 bases left in between. Germline loops: CDR1 MDHEN, CDR2 SYDVKM. The CDR3 is 17 amino acids. Variable domain in full (rest from reference TRBV28 and TRBJ1-5): DVKVTQSSRYLVKRTGEKVFLECVQDMDHENMFWYRQDPGLGLRLIYFSYDVKMKEKGDIPEGYSVSREKKERFSLILESASTNQTSMYLCASRLAGGSLRPEPQHFGDGTRLSIL.

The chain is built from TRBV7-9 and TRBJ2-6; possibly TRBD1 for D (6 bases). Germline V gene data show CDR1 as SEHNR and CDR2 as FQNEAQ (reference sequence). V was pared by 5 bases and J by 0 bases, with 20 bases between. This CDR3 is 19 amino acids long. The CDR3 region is CASSPRRGGLFSGANVLTF. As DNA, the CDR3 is TGTGCCAGCAGCCCTCGAAGAGGGGGTCTTTTCTCTGGGGCCAACGTCCTGACTTTC.

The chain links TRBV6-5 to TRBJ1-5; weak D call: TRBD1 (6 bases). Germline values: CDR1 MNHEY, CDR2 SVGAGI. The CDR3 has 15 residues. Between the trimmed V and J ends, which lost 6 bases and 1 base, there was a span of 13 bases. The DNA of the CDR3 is TGTGCCAGCAGCCCAGGGAGGGGGAGCAATCAGCCCCAGCATTTT. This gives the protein CASSPGRGSNQPQHF.

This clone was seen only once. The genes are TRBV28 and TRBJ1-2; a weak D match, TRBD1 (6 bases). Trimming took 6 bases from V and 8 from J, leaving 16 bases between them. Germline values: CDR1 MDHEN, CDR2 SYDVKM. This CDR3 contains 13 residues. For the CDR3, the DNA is TGTGCCAGCAGAGAAGGACAGATCTTCGGCTACACCTTC. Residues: CASREGQIFGYTF.

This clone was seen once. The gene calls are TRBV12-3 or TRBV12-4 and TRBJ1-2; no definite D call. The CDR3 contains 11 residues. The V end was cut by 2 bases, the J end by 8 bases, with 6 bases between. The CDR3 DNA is TGTGCCAGCAGTTTACGGTCCGGCTACACCTTC. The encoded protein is CASSLRSGYTF.

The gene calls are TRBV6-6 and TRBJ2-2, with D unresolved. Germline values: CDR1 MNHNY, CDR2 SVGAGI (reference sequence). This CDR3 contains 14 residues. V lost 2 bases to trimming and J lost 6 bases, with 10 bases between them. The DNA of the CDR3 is TGTGCCAGCAGTTACGCAGGAAATTCCGGGGAGCTGTTTTTT. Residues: CASSYAGNSGELFF.

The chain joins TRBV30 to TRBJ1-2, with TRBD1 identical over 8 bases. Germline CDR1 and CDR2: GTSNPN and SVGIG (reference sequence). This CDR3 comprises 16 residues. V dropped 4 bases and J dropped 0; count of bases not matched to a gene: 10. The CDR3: CAWKSPGQVPNYGYTF. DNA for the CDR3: TGTGCCTGGAAGTCGCCGGGACAGGTTCCTAACTATGGCTACACCTTC.

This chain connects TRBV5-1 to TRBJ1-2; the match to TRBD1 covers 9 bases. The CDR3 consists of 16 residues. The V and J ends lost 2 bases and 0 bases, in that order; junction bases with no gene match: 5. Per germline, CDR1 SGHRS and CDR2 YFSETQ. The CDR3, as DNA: TGCGCCAGCAGCTTCGGTGGGACAGGGACTAACTATGGCTACACCTTC. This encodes CASSFGGTGTNYGYTF.

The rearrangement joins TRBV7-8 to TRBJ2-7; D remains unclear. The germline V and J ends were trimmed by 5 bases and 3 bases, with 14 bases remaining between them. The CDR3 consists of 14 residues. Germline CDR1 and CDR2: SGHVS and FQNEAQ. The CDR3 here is CASSTLTGDYEQYF. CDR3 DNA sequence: TGTGCCAGCAGCACCCTGACTGGCGACTACGAGCAGTACTTC.

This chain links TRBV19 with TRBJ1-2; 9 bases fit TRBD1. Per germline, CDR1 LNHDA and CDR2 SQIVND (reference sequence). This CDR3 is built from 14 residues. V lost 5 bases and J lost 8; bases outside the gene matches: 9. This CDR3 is CASSVGQGRRGYTF. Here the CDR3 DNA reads TGTGCCAGTAGTGTAGGACAGGGGCGGCGCGGCTACACCTTC.

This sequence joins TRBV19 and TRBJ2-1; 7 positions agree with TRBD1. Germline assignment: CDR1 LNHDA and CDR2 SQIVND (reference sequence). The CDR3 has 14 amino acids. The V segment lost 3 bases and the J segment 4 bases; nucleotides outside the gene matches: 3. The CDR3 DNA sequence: TGTGCCAGTAGTATGGGGACAGTATACAATGAGCAGTTCTTC. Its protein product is CASSMGTVYNEQFF.

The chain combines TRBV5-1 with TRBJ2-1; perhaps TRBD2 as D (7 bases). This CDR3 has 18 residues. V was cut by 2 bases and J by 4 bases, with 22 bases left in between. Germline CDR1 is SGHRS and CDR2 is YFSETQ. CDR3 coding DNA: TGCGCCAGCAGCTTACCTCCCGTGGGCGGGGGACAATACAATGAGCAGTTCTTC. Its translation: CASSLPPVGGGQYNEQFF.

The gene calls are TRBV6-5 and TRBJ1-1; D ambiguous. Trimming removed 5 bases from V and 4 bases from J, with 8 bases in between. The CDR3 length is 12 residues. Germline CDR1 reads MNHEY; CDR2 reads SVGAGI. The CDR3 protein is CASSRLSTEAFF. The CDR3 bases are TGTGCCAGCAGTAGACTGTCCACTGAAGCTTTCTTT.

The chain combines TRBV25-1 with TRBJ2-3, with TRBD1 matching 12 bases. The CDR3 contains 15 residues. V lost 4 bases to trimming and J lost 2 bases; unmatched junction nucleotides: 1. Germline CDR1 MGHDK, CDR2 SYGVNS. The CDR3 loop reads CASSGGQGATDTQYF. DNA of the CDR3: TGTGCCAGCAGTGGGGGACAGGGGGCCACAGATACGCAGTATTTT.

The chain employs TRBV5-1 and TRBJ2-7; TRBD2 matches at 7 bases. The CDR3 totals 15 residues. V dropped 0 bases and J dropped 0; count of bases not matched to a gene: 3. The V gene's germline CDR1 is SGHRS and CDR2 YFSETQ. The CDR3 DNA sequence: TGCGCCAGCAGCTTGGATCCTAGCGGCTCCTACGAGCAGTACTTC. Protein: CASSLDPSGSYEQYF.